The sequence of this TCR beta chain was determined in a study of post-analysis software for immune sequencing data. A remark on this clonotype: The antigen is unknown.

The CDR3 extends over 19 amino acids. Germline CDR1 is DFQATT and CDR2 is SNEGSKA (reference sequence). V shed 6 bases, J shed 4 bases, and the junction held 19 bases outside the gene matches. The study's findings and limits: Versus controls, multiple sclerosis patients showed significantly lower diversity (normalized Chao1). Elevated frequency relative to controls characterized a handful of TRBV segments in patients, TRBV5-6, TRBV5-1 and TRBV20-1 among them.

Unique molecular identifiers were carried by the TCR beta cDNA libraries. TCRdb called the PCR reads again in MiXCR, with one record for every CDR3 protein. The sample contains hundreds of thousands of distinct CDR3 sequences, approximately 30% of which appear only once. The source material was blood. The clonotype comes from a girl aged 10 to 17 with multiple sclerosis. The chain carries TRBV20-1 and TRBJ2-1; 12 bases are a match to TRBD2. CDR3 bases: TGCAGTGCATTACCCATAATTCCTAGCGGGGGGGCTAGGTACAATGAGCAGTTCTTC. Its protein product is CSALPIIPSGGARYNEQFF.